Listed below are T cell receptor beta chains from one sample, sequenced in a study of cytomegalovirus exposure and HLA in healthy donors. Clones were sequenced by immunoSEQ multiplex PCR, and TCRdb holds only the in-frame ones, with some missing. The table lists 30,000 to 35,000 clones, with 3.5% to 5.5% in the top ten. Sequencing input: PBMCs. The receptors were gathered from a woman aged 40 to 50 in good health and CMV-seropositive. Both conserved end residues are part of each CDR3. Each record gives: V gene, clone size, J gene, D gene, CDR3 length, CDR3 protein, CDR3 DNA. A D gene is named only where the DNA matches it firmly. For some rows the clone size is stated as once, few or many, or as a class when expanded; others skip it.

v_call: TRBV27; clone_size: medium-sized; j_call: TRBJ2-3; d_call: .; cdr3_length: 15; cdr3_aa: CASSPRVTNTDTQYF; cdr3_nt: TGTGCCAGCAGCCCTCGGGTGACCAACACAGATACGCAGTATTTT
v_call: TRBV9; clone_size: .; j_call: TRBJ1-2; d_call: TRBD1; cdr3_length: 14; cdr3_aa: CASRDDRENYGYTF; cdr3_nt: TGTGCCAGCAGGGACGACAGGGAGAACTATGGCTACACCTTC
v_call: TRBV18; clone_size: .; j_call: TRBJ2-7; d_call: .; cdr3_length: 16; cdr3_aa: CASSPKTRGSLYEQYF; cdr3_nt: TGTGCCAGCTCACCGAAGACTAGAGGGAGTCTATACGAGCAGTACTTC
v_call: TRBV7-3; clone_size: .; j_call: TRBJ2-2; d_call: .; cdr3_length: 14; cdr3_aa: CASSSGLPPGELFF; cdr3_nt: TGTGCCAGCAGCTCGGGACTCCCGCCCGGGGAGCTGTTTTTT
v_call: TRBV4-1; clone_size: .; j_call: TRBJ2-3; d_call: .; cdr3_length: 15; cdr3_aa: CASSQDLQGTDTQYF; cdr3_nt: TGCGCCAGCAGCCAAGATCTCCAGGGAACAGATACGCAGTATTTT
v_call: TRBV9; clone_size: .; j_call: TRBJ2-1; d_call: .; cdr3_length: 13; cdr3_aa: CASSVALIDEQFF; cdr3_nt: TGTGCCAGCAGCGTAGCACTTATCGATGAGCAGTTCTTC
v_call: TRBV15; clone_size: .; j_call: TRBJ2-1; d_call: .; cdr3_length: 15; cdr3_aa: CATSRESSVDNEQFF; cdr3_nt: TGTGCCACCAGCAGAGAGTCTTCGGTCGACAATGAGCAGTTCTTC
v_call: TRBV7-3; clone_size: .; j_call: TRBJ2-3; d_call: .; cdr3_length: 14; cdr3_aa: CASSLTGGTDTQYF; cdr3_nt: TGTGCCAGCAGCTTAACCGGAGGGACAGATACGCAGTATTTT
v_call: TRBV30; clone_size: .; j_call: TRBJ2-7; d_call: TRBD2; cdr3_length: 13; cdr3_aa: CASVTSGSYEQYF; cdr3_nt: TGTGCCTCGGTGACTAGCGGCTCCTACGAGCAGTACTTC
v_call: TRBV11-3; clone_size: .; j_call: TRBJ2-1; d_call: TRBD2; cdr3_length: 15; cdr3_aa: CASSLTSGGYNEQFF; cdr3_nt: TGTGCCAGCAGTCTTACTAGCGGGGGATACAATGAGCAGTTCTTC
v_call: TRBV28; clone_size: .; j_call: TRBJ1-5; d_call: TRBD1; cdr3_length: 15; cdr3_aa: CASRRTGTGLQPQHF; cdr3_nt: TGTGCCAGCAGGAGGACCGGGACAGGGCTTCAGCCCCAGCATTTT
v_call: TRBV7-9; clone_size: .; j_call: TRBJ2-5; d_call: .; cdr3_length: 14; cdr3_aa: CASSLSWQGGTQYF; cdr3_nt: TGTGCCAGCAGCTTATCCTGGCAGGGCGGGACCCAGTACTTC
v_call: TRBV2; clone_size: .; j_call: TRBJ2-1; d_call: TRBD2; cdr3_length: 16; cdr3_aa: CASIQITSASYNEQFF; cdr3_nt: TGTGCCAGCATTCAAATCACTAGCGCTTCCTACAATGAGCAGTTCTTC
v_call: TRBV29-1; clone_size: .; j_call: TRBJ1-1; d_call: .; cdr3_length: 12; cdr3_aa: CSGGTPNTEAFF; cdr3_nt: TGCAGCGGAGGGACACCAAACACTGAAGCTTTCTTT
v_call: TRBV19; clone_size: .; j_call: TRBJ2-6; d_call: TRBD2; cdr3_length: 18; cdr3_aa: CASSPGTSGSSGANALTF; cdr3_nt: TGTGCCAGTAGCCCGGGGACTAGCGGGAGTTCTGGGGCCAACGCCCTGACTTTC
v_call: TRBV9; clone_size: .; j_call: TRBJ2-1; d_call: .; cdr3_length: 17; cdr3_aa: CASSVAFGGSSYNEQFF; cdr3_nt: TGTGCCAGCAGCGTAGCTTTTGGAGGGAGCTCCTACAATGAGCAGTTCTTC
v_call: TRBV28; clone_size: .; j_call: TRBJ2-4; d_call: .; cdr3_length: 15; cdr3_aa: CASRLQGGAKNIQYF; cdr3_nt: TGTGCCAGCAGGCTACAGGGGGGGGCCAAAAACATTCAGTACTTC
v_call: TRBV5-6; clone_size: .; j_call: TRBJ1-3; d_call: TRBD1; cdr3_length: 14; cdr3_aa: CASSFSRGLGTIYF; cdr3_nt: TGTGCCAGCAGCTTCTCCAGGGGGCTCGGCACCATATATTTT
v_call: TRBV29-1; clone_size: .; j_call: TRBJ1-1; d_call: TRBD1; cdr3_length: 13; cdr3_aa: CSAGTGGNTEAFF; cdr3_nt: TGCAGCGCCGGGACAGGGGGGAACACTGAAGCTTTCTTT
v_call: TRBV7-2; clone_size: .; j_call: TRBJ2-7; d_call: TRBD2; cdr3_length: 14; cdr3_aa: CASSQIGTRGEQYF; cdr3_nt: TGTGCCAGCAGCCAAATTGGGACTAGGGGCGAGCAGTACTTC
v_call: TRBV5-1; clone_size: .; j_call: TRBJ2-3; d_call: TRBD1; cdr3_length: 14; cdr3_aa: CASSPGTGDYTQYF; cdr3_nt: TGCGCCAGCAGCCCCGGGACAGGGGACTATACGCAGTATTTT
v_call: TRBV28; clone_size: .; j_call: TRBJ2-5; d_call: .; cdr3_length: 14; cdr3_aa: CASSRGGFQETQYF; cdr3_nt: TGTGCCAGCAGCAGGGGTGGGTTCCAAGAGACCCAGTACTTC
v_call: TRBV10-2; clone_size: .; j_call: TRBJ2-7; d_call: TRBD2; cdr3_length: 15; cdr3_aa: CASSESTSRHYEQYF; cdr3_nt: TGCGCCAGCAGTGAGTCGACTAGCCGACACTACGAGCAGTACTTC
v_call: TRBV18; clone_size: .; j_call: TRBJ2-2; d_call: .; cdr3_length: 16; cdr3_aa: CASSPKYTGNTGELFF; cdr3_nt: TGTGCCAGCTCACCAAAGTATACAGGGAACACCGGGGAGCTGTTTTTT
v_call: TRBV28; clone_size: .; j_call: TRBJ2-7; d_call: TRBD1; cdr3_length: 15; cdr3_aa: CASSDPGTGIYEQYF; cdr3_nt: TGTGCCAGCAGTGATCCGGGGACAGGGATCTACGAGCAGTACTTC
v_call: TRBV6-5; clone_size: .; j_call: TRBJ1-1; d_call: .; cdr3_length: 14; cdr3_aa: CASSYGMGRTEAFF; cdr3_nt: TGTGCCAGCAGTTACGGGATGGGGAGGACTGAAGCTTTCTTT